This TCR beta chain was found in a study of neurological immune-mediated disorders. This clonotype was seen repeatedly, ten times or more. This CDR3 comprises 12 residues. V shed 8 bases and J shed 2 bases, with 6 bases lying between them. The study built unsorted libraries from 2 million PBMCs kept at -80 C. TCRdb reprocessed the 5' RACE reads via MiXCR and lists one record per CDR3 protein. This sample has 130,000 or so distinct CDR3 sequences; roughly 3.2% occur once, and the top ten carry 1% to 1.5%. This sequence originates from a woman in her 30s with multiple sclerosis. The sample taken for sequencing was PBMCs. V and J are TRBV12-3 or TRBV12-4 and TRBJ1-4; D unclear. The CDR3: CASGGTNEKLFF. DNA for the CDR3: TGTGCCAGCGGAGGGACTAATGAAAAACTGTTTTTT.